This TCR beta chain came from a study of blood T cell repertoires in COVID-19. Study-level background: Sources were T cells, B-cell-depleted T cells, or PBMCs; the material itself was cDNA or gDNA.

The study drew participants aged 18 to 89 years from some 23 US areas. In assigning cohorts, the study relied on participant-reported clinical history. The ends were cut back, 6 bases at V and 0 bases at J, with 12 bases in the middle. The germline V gene has CDR1 KGHSH and CDR2 LQKENI. The CDR3 consists of 15 residues. Assay used: immunoSEQ multiplex PCR; TCRdb lists only in-frame clones, some missing. This table has a few hundred thousand clones, about nine tenths appearing once. The chain links TRBV18 to TRBJ1-5; D gene uncertain. The sequence derives from a woman under 40 who had recovered from COVID-19. The specimen was PBMCs or T cells enriched from blood (not recorded which). The chain's CDR3 is CASSSLQHSNQPQHF. CDR3 bases: TGTGCCAGCTCCTCCTTACAGCATAGCAATCAGCCCCAGCATTTT.